This paragraph reports one TCR beta chain. Its antigen is unknown. There are 16 residues in the CDR3. Germline CDR1 reads KGHDR; CDR2 reads SFDVKD. V lost 2 bases to trimming and J lost 5 bases, with 14 bases between them. This sample is part of a study of post-analysis software for immune sequencing data. Unique molecular identifiers had been added to the TCR beta cDNA libraries. TCRdb reprocessed the PCR reads with MiXCR, giving one entry per CDR3 protein. Of 750,000 to 900,000 distinct CDR3 sequences listed, just over 45% are singletons. Findings and limits, study-wide: Controls had significantly higher normalized Chao1 diversity than multiple sclerosis patients. Five or six TRBV segments were more frequent in patients than controls; TRBV5-6, TRBV5-1 and TRBV20-1 belonged to this group. Analysis by F measure revealed that same-batch samples clustered strongly together.

The chain joins TRBV24-1 to TRBJ2-2, with a weak D call TRBD2 (6 bases). Material for sequencing was blood. The clonotype comes from a girl aged 5-17 years with multiple sclerosis. CDR3 sequence (DNA): TGTGCCACCAGTGATTGGGTGGGAGGAGGAACCGGGGAGCTGTTTTTT. Amino acids: CATSDWVGGGTGELFF.